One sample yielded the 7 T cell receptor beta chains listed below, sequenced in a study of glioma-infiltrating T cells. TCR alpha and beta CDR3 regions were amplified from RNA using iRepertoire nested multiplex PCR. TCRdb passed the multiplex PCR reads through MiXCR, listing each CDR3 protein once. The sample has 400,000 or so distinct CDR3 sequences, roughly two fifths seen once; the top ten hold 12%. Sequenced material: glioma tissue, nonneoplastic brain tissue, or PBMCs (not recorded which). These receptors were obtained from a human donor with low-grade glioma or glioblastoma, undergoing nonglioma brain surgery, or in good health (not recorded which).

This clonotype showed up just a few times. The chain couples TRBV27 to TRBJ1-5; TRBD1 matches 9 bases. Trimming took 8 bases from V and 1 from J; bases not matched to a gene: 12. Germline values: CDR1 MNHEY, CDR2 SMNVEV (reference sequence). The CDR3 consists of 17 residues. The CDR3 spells CASSSITGGWSNQPQHF. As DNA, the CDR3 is TGTGCCAGCTCATCAATCACAGGGGGCTGGAGCAATCAGCCCCAGCATTTT.

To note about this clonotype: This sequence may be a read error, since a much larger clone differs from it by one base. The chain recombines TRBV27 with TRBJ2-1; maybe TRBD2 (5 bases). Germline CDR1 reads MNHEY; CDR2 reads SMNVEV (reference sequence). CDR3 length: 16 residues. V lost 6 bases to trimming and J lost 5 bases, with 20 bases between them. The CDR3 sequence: CASRTLEGMWNNEQFF. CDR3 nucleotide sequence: TGTGCCAGCAGAACCCTAGAGGGAATGTGGAACAATGAGCAGTTCTTC.

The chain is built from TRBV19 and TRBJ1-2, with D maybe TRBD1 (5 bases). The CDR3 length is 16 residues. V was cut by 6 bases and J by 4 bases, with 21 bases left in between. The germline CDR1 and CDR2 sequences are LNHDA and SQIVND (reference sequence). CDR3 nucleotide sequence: TGTGCCAGTAGGCCGGGACGGCCTCCGGCGGGCTATGGCTACACCTTC. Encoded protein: CASRPGRPPAGYGYTF.

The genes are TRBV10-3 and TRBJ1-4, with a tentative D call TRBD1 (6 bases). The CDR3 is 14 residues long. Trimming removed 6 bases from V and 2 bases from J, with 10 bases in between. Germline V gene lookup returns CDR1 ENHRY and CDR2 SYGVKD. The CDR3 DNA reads TGTGCCATCAGAGGACAGACCACTAATGAAAAACTGTTTTTT. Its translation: CAIRGQTTNEKLFF.

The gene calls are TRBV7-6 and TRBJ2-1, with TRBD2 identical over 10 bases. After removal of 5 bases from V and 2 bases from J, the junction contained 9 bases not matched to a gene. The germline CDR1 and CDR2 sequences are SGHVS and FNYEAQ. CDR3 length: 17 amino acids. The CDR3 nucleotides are TGTGCCAGCAGCCAGCACTTCGGGACTAGCGCCTACAATGAGCAGTTCTTC. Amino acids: CASSQHFGTSAYNEQFF.

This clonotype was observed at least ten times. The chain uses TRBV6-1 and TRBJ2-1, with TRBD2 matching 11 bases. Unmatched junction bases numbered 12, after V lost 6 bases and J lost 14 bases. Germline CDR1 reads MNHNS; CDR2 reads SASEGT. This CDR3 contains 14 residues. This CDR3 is CASRPTLLAGVEFF. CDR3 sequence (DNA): TGTGCCAGCAGGCCAACGCTACTAGCGGGAGTGGAGTTCTTC.

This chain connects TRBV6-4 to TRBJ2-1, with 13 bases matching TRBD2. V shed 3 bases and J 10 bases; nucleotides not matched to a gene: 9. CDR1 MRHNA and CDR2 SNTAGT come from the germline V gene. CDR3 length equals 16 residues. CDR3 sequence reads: CASSEETSGRASEQFF. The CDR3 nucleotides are TGTGCCAGCAGTGAGGAAACTAGCGGGAGGGCCTCCGAGCAGTTCTTC.